A single sample is the source of the 3 T cell receptor beta chains below, sequenced in a study of blood T cell repertoires in COVID-19 (dated by TCRdb to the early 2020s). The library was built by means of the immunoSEQ multiplex PCR assay. The source is immuneACCESS, and TCRdb retained only in-frame sequences with V and J called. Part of the clones is not carried over; for the studies checked, unresolved V genes explain less than half of this, and the remainder is unexplained. Here the sample has 130,000 to 150,000 clones; about 79% occur a single time. Around 6.7% of the sample is in the top ten clones. Sequences were obtained from peripheral blood. The receptors originated from a woman aged 45-65 years in a cohort sampled during active or convalescent COVID-19.

V gene TRBV12-3 or TRBV12-4 combines with J gene TRBJ1-6, with D unresolved. The V gene lost 2 bases and the J gene lost 11 bases, with 10 bases spanning the gap. CDR3 length: 13 amino acids. The CDR3 nucleotides read TGTGCCAGCAGTTTACACGGAGGAGCACCCCTCCACTTT. Translation: CASSLHGGAPLHF.

The chain combines TRBV15 with TRBJ1-3, with D unclear. V gave up 8 bases and J gave up 8 bases, with 16 bases separating them. The CDR3 runs 13 residues. Germline V lookup: CDR1 LNHNV, CDR2 YYDKDF (reference sequence). Here the CDR3 reads CATGQLNGHTIYF. CDR3 DNA: TGTGCCACCGGTCAATTAAATGGCCACACCATATATTTT. Supplemented by reference TRBV15 and TRBJ1-3, the full variable domain reads DAMVIQNPRYQVTQFGKPVTLSCSQTLNHNVMYWYQQKSSQAPKLLFHYYDKDFNNEADTPDNFQSRRPNTSFCFLDIRSPGLGDTAMYLCATGQLNGHTIYFGEGSWLTVV.

This sequence joins TRBV4-1 and TRBJ2-1; TRBD2 aligns across 9 bases. This CDR3 spans 21 amino acids. After removal of 0 bases from V and 8 bases from J, the junction contained 23 bases not matched to a gene. In germline, CDR1 is MGHRA, CDR2 YSYEKL. The CDR3 spells CASSQDQTSRLAVSLVDEQFF. CDR3 DNA sequence: TGCGCCAGCAGCCAAGATCAGACCTCGAGACTAGCGGTATCCCTGGTAGATGAGCAGTTCTTC.